The 23 T cell receptor beta chains below come from one sample, sequenced in a study of CD8 T cells in Susac syndrome. Reverse transcription of roughly 0.45 to 1 ug RNA used random hexamers. TCRdb reanalysed the immunoSEQ multiplex PCR reads using MiXCR and keeps one entry per CDR3 protein. The sample has about 200,000 distinct CDR3 sequences; about 95% are singletons. The sequencing sample was made of CD4+ T cells from PBMCs. All receptors come from a human donor in good health.

This rearrangement joins TRBV29-1 to TRBJ2-5; 8 positions match TRBD2. The V gene end was trimmed by 1 base and the J gene end by 7 bases; junction bases not matched to a gene: 17. There are 17 residues in the CDR3. The germline CDR1 and CDR2 sequences are SQVTM and ANQGSEA. The CDR3 loop reads CSVEAATGERELVTQYF. DNA for the CDR3: TGCAGCGTTGAAGCGGCCACAGGCGAGCGGGAGTTAGTGACCCAGTACTTC. Full variable domain (remainder filled in from reference TRBV29-1 and TRBJ2-5): SAVISQKPSRDICQRGTSLTIQCQVDSQVTMMFWYRQQPGQSLTLIATANQGSEATYESGFVIDKFPISRPNLTFSTLTVSNMSPEDSSIYLCSVEAATGERELVTQYFGPGTRLLVL.

This rearrangement joins TRBV29-1 to TRBJ2-2, with D possibly being TRBD1 or TRBD2 (5 bases each). Germline CDR1 reads SQVTM; CDR2 reads ANQGSEA. This CDR3 is built from 11 residues. V lost 5 bases, J lost 6 bases, and 7 bases lay in between. CDR3 region: CSVMGAGELFF. The CDR3 coding sequence is TGCAGCGTTATGGGGGCCGGGGAGCTGTTTTTT.

V gene TRBV20-1 combines with J gene TRBJ2-5, with TRBD2 matching 13 bases. Germline V lookup: CDR1 DFQATT, CDR2 SNEGSKA (reference sequence). The CDR3 loop spans 14 amino acids. After removal of 5 bases from V and 4 bases from J, the junction contained 4 bases not matched to a gene. CDR3: CSAGLAGVSETQYF. In DNA form, the CDR3 reads TGCAGTGCTGGACTAGCGGGAGTATCAGAGACCCAGTACTTC.

J is TRBJ1-2 and V is TRBV9; D is ambiguous. CDR3 length: 15 amino acids. CDR1 SGDLS and CDR2 YYNGEE come from the germline V gene. V lost 0 bases, J lost 3 bases, and 12 bases lay in between. The CDR3: CASSVGAKWDYGYTF. Written as DNA, the CDR3 is TGTGCCAGCAGCGTAGGGGCGAAGTGGGACTATGGCTACACCTTC.

The chain employs TRBV29-1 and TRBJ2-5, with TRBD1 identical over 8 bases. This CDR3 has 13 amino acids. Germline assignment: CDR1 SQVTM and CDR2 ANQGSEA. V dropped 4 bases and J dropped 4; count of bases not matched to a gene: 5. CDR3 loop: CSVATGAIETQYF. The CDR3 bases are TGCAGCGTTGCGACAGGGGCGATAGAGACCCAGTACTTC.

The chain is built from TRBV5-6 and TRBJ2-7, with 13 nucleotides matching TRBD2. Germline lookup yields CDR1 SGHDT and CDR2 YYEEEE. The CDR3 totals 15 residues. V lost 5 bases, J lost 6 bases, and 8 bases stayed unmatched. The CDR3 DNA reads TGTGCCAGCAGATCTGGACTAGCGGGGGTGTTCGAGCAGTACTTC. Residues: CASRSGLAGVFEQYF.

The chain recombines TRBV10-3 with TRBJ2-3; 9 bases map to TRBD2. The V and J ends lost 3 bases and 10 bases, in that order; junction bases with no gene match: 2. The germline V gene has CDR1 ENHRY and CDR2 SYGVKD. CDR3 length: 12 residues. CDR3 residues: CAISEAGGSQYF. The CDR3 coding sequence is TGTGCCATCAGTGAAGCGGGAGGCTCGCAGTATTTT.

The V call is TRBV28, the J call TRBJ2-4, with D perhaps matching TRBD1 (6 bases). This CDR3 is built from 15 residues. Looked up from germline, CDR1 is MDHEN and CDR2 is SYDVKM. V was shortened by 3 bases and J by 3 bases, with 12 bases between the two germline ends. This chain's CDR3 is CASSFLQDSKNIQYF. Here the CDR3 DNA reads TGTGCCAGCAGTTTTTTACAGGACAGCAAAAACATTCAGTACTTC.

The rearrangement joins TRBV12-3 or TRBV12-4 to TRBJ1-1, with D possibly TRBD1 on 5 matching bases. This CDR3 is 14 amino acids long. V lost 8 bases and J lost 4, with 17 bases in between. The CDR3 reads CASCSGLGLTEAFF. The CDR3 bases are TGTGCCAGCTGCTCTGGGCTGGGGCTCACTGAAGCTTTCTTT.

The gene calls are TRBV29-1 and TRBJ1-1; 11 nucleotides match TRBD1. The V gene's germline CDR1 is SQVTM and CDR2 ANQGSEA. This CDR3 has 15 residues. V shed 6 bases and J 5 bases; nucleotides not matched to a gene: 11. The DNA of the CDR3 is TGCAGCGTCGAACGGACAGGGGGCTTAGGGACTGAAGCTTTCTTT. Protein sequence: CSVERTGGLGTEAFF.

The genes are TRBV25-1 and TRBJ2-3; possibly TRBD2 for D (6 bases). There are 14 residues in the CDR3. Trimming removed 6 bases from V and 2 bases from J, with 12 bases in between. The germline CDR1 and CDR2 sequences are MGHDK and SYGVNS. The CDR3 DNA is TGTGCCAGCAGCTATAGCGGACCCACAGATACGCAGTATTTT. Translated: CASSYSGPTDTQYF.

The chain has TRBV5-4 and TRBJ2-6; D remains unclear. Trimming removed 0 bases from V and 4 bases from J, with 14 bases in between. This CDR3 comprises 17 residues. CDR1 is SGHNT and CDR2 is YYREEE in the germline V gene (reference sequence). CDR3 loop: CASSLVRQNDGANVLTF. CDR3 DNA sequence: TGTGCCAGCAGCTTGGTAAGGCAGAATGACGGGGCCAACGTCCTGACTTTC. Filled out from reference TRBV5-4 and TRBJ2-6, the complete variable domain reads ETGVTQSPTHLIKTRGQQVTLRCSSQSGHNTVSWYQQALGQGPQFIFQYYREEENGRGNFPPRFSGLQFPNYSSELNVNALELDDSALYLCASSLVRQNDGANVLTFGAGSRLTVL.

This chain joins TRBV28 and TRBJ2-1; D gene unclear. The CDR3 consists of 13 residues. Trimming left V 5 bases short and J 8 bases short, with 13 bases between. Germline lookup yields CDR1 MDHEN and CDR2 SYDVKM. In nucleotides, the CDR3 is TGTGCCAGCAGTCTTGCGAGTCTCCATGAGCAGTTCTTC. Amino acids: CASSLASLHEQFF.

This chain uses TRBV11-2 with TRBJ1-1; maybe TRBD1 (6 bases). Germline V lookup: CDR1 SGHAT, CDR2 FQNNGV. The length of the CDR3 is 13 residues. With 5 bases removed from V and 4 bases from J, the gap between germline ends came to 11 bases. In DNA, the CDR3 is TGTGCCAGCAGCAGGGGGGTTGGCACTGAAGCTTTCTTT. Its protein product is CASSRGVGTEAFF.

V is TRBV20-1 and J is TRBJ1-1; D unresolved. The germline V gene encodes CDR1 DFQATT and CDR2 SNEGSKA (reference sequence). V lost 6 bases, J lost 0 bases, and 20 bases lay in between. The CDR3 runs 16 residues. CDR3: CSARHVRPLMNTEAFF. The CDR3 DNA reads TGCAGTGCCCGACACGTTAGGCCCCTTATGAACACTGAAGCTTTCTTT.

V and J are TRBV6-5 and TRBJ1-2; TRBD1 matches 7 bases. The CDR3 runs 14 residues. After removal of 5 bases from V and 1 base from J, the junction contained 4 bases not matched to a gene. Germline V CDR1 and CDR2: MNHEY, SVGAGI. The CDR3: CASSDRAGNYGYTF. The CDR3 nucleotides read TGTGCCAGCAGTGACAGGGCCGGTAACTATGGCTACACCTTC.

The chain joins TRBV7-2 to TRBJ2-1; unclear D gene. CDR3 length: 11 amino acids. Germline values: CDR1 SGHTA, CDR2 FQGNSA. With 3 bases removed from V and 8 bases from J, the gap between germline ends came to 5 bases. The CDR3 is CASSLAYEQFF. The CDR3 bases are TGTGCCAGCAGCTTGGCGTATGAGCAGTTCTTC.

The J gene is TRBJ2-7, the V gene TRBV6-5; unclear D gene. Germline V gene data show CDR1 as MNHEY and CDR2 as SVGAGI. This CDR3 is built from 11 residues. V lost 2 bases and J lost 6, with 5 bases in between. The CDR3 loop is CASSYLGEQYV. The CDR3 nucleotides read TGTGCCAGCAGTTACCTGGGCGAGCAGTACGTC.

This chain connects TRBV27 to TRBJ2-3; 11 nucleotides align to TRBD2. Per germline, CDR1 MNHEY and CDR2 SMNVEV (reference sequence). Trimming removed 7 bases from V and 1 base from J; junction bases left unmatched: 10. There are 17 residues in the CDR3. For the CDR3, the DNA is TGTGCCAGCACCCAGACCCTAGCGGGAGGCGGCACAGATACGCAGTATTTT. Encoded protein: CASTQTLAGGGTDTQYF.

This chain uses TRBV10-3 with TRBJ2-5, with D possibly matching TRBD1 (6 bases). This CDR3 spans 12 amino acids. Trimming left V 6 bases short and J 5 bases short, with 10 bases between. Germline V gives CDR1 ENHRY, CDR2 SYGVKD. CDR3 bases: TGTGCCATCAGCAGGGACACGGAGACCCAGTACTTC. Translation gives CAISRDTETQYF.

V is TRBV12-3 or TRBV12-4 and J is TRBJ2-1; D unresolved. The CDR3 is 13 amino acids. Trimming pared 4 bases from V and 5 bases from J, leaving 9 bases between. In nucleotides, the CDR3 is TGTGCCAGCAGTTCCGACACCAACAATGAGCAGTTCTTC. It codes for CASSSDTNNEQFF.

The DNA for the CDR3 is TGCAGTGCTAGGCCCCCACTTCTGGACAATGAGCAGTTCTTC. Its protein is CSARPPLLDNEQFF. This rearrangement joins TRBV20-1 to TRBJ2-1; no definite D call. CDR1 DFQATT and CDR2 SNEGSKA come from the germline V gene (reference sequence). V was clipped by 3 bases and J by 5 bases, with 14 bases between them. This CDR3 region has 14 residues.

The V call is TRBV2, the J call TRBJ1-2; D gene ambiguous. Trimming cost V 4 bases and J 7 bases, with 10 bases left between them. The germline V gene encodes CDR1 SNHLY and CDR2 FYNNEI. The CDR3 consists of 12 residues. CDR3 sequence: CASSGEGIGYTF. As DNA, the CDR3 is TGTGCCAGCAGTGGGGAAGGGATTGGCTACACCTTC.